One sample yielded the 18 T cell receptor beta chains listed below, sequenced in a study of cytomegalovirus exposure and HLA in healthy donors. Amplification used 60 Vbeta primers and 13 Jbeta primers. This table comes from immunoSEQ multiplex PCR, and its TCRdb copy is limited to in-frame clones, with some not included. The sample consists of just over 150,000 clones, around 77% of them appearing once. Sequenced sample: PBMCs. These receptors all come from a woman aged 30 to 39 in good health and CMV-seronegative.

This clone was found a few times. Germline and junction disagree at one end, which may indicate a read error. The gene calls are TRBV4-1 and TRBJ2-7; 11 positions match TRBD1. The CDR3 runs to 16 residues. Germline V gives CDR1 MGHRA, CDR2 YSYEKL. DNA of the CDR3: TGTGCCAGCAGCCCTCTAATCGGGACAGGGGGGGGCGAGCAGTACTTC. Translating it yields CASSPLIGTGGGEQYF.

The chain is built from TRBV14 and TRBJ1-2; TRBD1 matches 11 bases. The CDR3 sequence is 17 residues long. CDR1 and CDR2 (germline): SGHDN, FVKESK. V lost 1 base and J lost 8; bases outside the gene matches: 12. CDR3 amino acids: CASSQAYGTGGSVGYTF. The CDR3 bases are TGTGCCAGCAGCCAAGCCTACGGGACAGGGGGGAGTGTGGGCTACACCTTC.

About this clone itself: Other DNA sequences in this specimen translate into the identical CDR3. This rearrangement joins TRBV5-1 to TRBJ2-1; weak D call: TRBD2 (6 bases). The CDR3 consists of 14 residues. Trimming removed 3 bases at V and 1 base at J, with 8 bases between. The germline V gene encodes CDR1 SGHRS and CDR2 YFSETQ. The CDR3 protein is CASSSGTSYNEQFF. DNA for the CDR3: TGCGCCAGCAGCTCCGGGACTTCCTACAATGAGCAGTTCTTC. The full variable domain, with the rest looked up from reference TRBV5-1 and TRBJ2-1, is KAGVTQTPRYLIKTRGQQVTLSCSPISGHRSVSWYQQTPGQGLQFLFEYFSETQRNKGNFPGRFSGRQFSNSRSEMNVSTLELGDSALYLCASSSGTSYNEQFFGPGTRLTVL.

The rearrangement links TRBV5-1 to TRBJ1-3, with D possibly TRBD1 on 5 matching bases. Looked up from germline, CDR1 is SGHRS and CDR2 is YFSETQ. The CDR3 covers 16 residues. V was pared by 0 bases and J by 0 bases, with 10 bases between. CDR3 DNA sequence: TGCGCCAGCAGCTTGGCGCAGGGACTCTCTGGAAACACCATATATTTT. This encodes CASSLAQGLSGNTIYF.

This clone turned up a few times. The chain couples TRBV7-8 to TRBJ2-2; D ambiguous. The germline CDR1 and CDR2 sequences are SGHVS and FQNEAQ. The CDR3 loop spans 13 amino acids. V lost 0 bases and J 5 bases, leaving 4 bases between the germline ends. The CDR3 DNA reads TGTGCCAGCAGCTTAGCGGAGACCGGGGAGCTGTTTTTT. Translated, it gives CASSLAETGELFF.

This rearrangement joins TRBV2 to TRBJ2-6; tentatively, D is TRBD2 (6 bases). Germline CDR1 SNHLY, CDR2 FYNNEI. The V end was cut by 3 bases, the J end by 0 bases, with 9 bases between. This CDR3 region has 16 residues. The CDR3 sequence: CASSDWGVSGANVLTF. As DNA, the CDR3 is TGTGCCAGCAGTGATTGGGGGGTCTCTGGGGCCAACGTCCTGACTTTC.

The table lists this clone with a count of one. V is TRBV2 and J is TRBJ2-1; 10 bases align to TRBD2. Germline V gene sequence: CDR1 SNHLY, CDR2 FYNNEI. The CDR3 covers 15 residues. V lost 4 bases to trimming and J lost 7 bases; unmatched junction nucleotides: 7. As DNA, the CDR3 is TGTGCCAGCAGTGCGAGCGGGGGGGCCGTAAATGAGCAGTTCTTC. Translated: CASSASGGAVNEQFF.

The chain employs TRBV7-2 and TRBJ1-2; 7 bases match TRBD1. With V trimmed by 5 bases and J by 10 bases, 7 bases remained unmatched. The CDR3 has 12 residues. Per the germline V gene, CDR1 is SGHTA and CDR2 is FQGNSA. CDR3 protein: CASSPQTGTYTF. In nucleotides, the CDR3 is TGTGCCAGCAGCCCCCAGACAGGGACCTACACCTTC.

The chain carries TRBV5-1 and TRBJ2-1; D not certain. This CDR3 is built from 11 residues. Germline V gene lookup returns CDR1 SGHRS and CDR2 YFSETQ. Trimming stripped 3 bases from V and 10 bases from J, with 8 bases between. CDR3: CASSSPEEQFF. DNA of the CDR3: TGCGCCAGCAGCTCACCGGAGGAGCAGTTCTTC.

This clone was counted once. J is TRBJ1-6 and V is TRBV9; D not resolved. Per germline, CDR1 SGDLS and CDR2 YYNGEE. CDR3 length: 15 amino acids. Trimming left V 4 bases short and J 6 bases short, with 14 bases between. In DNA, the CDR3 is TGTGCCAGCAGCAGAGCTGACACTTTTAATTCACCCCTCCACTTT. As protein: CASSRADTFNSPLHF.

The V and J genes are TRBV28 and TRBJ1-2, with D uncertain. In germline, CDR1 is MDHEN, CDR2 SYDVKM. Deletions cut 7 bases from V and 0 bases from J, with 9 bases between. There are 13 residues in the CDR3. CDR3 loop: CASTSRANYGYTF. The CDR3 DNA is TGTGCCAGCACTTCGAGAGCTAACTATGGCTACACCTTC.

Here the CDR3 reads CASSELSGGYTDTQYF. Here the CDR3 DNA reads TGTGCCAGTAGCGAGCTTAGCGGGGGTTACACAGATACGCAGTATTTT. The rearrangement links TRBV19 to TRBJ2-3; 9 nucleotides agree with TRBD2. Germline CDR1 is LNHDA and CDR2 is SQIVND (reference sequence). The CDR3 runs 16 residues. V trimming: 6 bases; J trimming: 2 bases; junction bases outside the gene matches: 9.

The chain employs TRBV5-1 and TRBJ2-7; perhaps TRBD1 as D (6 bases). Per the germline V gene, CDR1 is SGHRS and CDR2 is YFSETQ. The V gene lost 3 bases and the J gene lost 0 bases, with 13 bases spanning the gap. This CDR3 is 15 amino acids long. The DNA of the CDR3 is TGCGCCAGCAGCTCAGGGGCGCAGTTCTCCTACGAGCAGTACTTC. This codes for CASSSGAQFSYEQYF.

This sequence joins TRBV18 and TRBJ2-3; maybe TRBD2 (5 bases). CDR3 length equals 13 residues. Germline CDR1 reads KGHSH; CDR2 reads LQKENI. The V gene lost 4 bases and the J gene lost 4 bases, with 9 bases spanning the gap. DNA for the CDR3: TGTGCCAGCTCACAAGGACTTTCAGATACGCAGTATTTT. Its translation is CASSQGLSDTQYF.

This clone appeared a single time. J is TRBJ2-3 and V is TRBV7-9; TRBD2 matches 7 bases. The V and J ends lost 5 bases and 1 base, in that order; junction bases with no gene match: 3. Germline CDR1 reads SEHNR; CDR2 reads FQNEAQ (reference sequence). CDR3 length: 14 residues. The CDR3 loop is CASSPRGGTDTQYF. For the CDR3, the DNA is TGTGCCAGCAGCCCCCGGGGGGGCACAGATACGCAGTATTTT.

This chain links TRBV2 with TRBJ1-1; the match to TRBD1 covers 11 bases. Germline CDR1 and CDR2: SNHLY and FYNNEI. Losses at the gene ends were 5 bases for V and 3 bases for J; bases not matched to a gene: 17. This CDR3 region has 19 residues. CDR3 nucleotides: TGTGCCAGCAGTCATAACACTAGGACAGGGGGCGATGGGTACACTGAAGCTTTCTTT. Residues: CASSHNTRTGGDGYTEAFF.

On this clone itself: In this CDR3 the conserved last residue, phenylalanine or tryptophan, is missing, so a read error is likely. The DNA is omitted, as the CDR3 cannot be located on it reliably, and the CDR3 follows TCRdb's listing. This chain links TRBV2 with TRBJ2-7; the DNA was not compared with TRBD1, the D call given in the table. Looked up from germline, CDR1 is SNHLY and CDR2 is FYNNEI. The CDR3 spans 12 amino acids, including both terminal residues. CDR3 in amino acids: CASSGTPGFNLL.

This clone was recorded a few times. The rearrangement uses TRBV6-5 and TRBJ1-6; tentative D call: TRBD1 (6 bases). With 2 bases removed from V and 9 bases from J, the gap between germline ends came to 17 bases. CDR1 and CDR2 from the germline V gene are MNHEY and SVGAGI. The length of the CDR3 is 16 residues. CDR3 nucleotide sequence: TGTGCCAGCAGTTACACTAAACAGGGCGGGGGTTCACCCCTCCACTTT. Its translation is CASSYTKQGGGSPLHF.